What follows are 21 T cell receptor beta chains derived from one specimen sequenced in a study of T cells in Graves' hyperthyroidism and ophthalmopathy (dated by TCRdb to about 2019). Libraries were made using multiplex PCR. Sequenced using an Illumina HiSeq 2000. The TCR beta CDR3 regions were amplified from RNA transcripts. The TCR CDR3 was subjected to a first round of RT-PCR using the HTBI primer set and the Qiagen OneStep RT-PCR kit. The public reads were quality trimmed at Q25 with fastp and then assembled into clones with MiXCR by TCRdb, keeping productive beta chains. Here each entry gathers all rows of one CDR3 protein and keeps the most common genes and DNA. Present in this sample are hundreds of thousands of distinct CDR3 sequences, roughly 20% of which were seen just once. 50% to 75% of the sample lies in the top ten. Sequenced input: blood. All receptors come from a man aged 30 to 45 with Graves' ophthalmopathy.

The chain is built from TRBV18 and TRBJ1-1; 7 nucleotides align to TRBD1. CDR1 is KGHSH, CDR2 LQKENI, per germline. This CDR3 spans 13 amino acids. Trimming took 5 bases from V and 3 from J; bases not matched to a gene: 3. DNA for the CDR3: TGTGCCAGCTCAACTGGACAGGACACTGAAGCTTTCTTT. Translation gives CASSTGQDTEAFF.

The rearrangement links TRBV19 to TRBJ2-5; 11 nucleotides align to TRBD2. The CDR3 covers 15 residues. Per germline, CDR1 LNHDA and CDR2 SQIVND (reference sequence). With 3 bases clipped from V and 4 bases from J, the junction kept 4 bases outside the gene matches. The CDR3: CASSITSGSGETQYF. The DNA of the CDR3 is TGTGCCAGTAGTATTACTAGCGGGAGTGGAGAGACCCAGTACTTC.

This clonotype was found a few times. This chain joins TRBV27 and TRBJ1-2, with D possibly matching TRBD1 (5 bases). This CDR3 has 15 amino acids. Germline CDR1 MNHEY, CDR2 SMNVEV (reference sequence). With 6 bases removed from V and 0 bases from J, the gap between germline ends came to 14 bases. CDR3 sequence (DNA): TGTGCCAGCAGCCATCAGGGAAAAGCTAACTATGGCTACACCTTC. It codes for CASSHQGKANYGYTF.

This clonotype has a count of ten or more. The V gene is TRBV28, the J gene TRBJ1-4; D might be TRBD1 (5 bases). Trimming pared 3 bases from V and 0 bases from J, leaving 11 bases between. Germline CDR1 and CDR2: MDHEN and SYDVKM. CDR3 length: 16 residues. The CDR3 here is CASSLPGTATNEKLFF. Here the CDR3 DNA reads TGTGCCAGCAGTTTGCCAGGGACGGCAACTAATGAAAAACTGTTTTTT.

The rearrangement links TRBV2 to TRBJ2-1, with D hard to call. CDR3 size: 13 residues. The germline V and J ends were trimmed by 6 bases and 7 bases, with 13 bases remaining between them. Germline V gene sequence: CDR1 SNHLY, CDR2 FYNNEI. The CDR3: CASSLTKENEQFF. The CDR3 nucleotides are TGTGCCAGCAGCCTTACCAAGGAGAATGAGCAGTTCTTC. Based on the CDR3 plus reference TRBV2 and TRBJ2-1, the full variable domain is EPEVTQTPSHQVTQMGQEVILRCVPISNHLYFYWYRQILGQKVEFLVSFYNNEISEKSEIFDDQFSVERPDGSNFTLKIRSTKLEDSAMYFCASSLTKENEQFFGPGTRLTVL.

DNA for the CDR3: TGTGCCAGCAGTTACATACTAGCGGGAGCCTTCTCCTACAATGAGCAGTTCTTC. This translates into CASSYILAGAFSYNEQFF. This chain uses TRBV6-9 with TRBJ2-1; 11 bases agree with TRBD2. Per germline, CDR1 MNHGY and CDR2 SVAAGI. The junction had 7 bases not matched to a gene; V was cut back by 3 bases and J by 0 bases. The CDR3 is 18 amino acids.

The gene calls are TRBV7-2 and TRBJ2-7, with 8 bases lining up with TRBD1. The V and J ends lost 5 bases and 6 bases, in that order; junction bases with no gene match: 6. The length of the CDR3 is 13 residues. The germline V gene has CDR1 SGHTA and CDR2 FQGNSA. CDR3 region: CASSTRQGLEQYF. The CDR3 DNA reads as TGTGCCAGCAGCACACGACAGGGGCTCGAGCAGTACTTC. The variable domain in full, completed from reference TRBV7-2 and TRBJ2-7, reads GAGVSQSPSNKVTEKGKDVELRCDPISGHTALYWYRQSLGQGLEFLIYFQGNSAPDKSGLPSDRFSAERTGGSVSTLTIQRTQQEDSAVYLCASSTRQGLEQYFGPGTRLTVT.

This clonotype was recorded at least ten times. The chain is built from TRBV3-1 and TRBJ2-3, with TRBD1 identical over 8 bases. The CDR3 extends over 16 amino acids. The germline CDR1 and CDR2 sequences are LGHDT and YNNKEL (reference sequence). J was trimmed by 1 base and V by 3 bases; bases with no gene match: 6. CDR3 in DNA: TGTGCCAGCAGCCAGAGGGGGACAGGCCGCACAGATACGCAGTATTTT. Amino acid sequence: CASSQRGTGRTDTQYF.

This clonotype was observed at least ten times. The V call is TRBV11-3, the J call TRBJ2-1; TRBD2 matches 10 bases. Trimming at V came to 4 bases and at J to 0 bases, leaving 6 bases not matched to a gene. The CDR3 loop spans 17 amino acids. The germline gives CDR1 SGHNT, CDR2 YENEEA. The CDR3 DNA sequence: TGTGCCAGCAGCTCAACTAGCGGGACTACCTCCTACAATGAGCAGTTCTTC. Its protein product is CASSSTSGTTSYNEQFF.

This clonotype occurred many times. This chain links TRBV20-1 with TRBJ1-6; TRBD1 might be the D (6 bases). V lost 2 bases and J 10 bases, leaving 12 bases between the germline ends. Germline V gives CDR1 DFQATT, CDR2 SNEGSKA (reference sequence). The CDR3 totals 13 residues. This chain's CDR3 is CSARSTGQSPLHF. In DNA form, the CDR3 reads TGCAGTGCTAGATCCACAGGGCAATCACCCCTCCACTTT.

The chain recombines TRBV12-3 or TRBV12-4 with TRBJ1-4, with D unclear. The CDR3 length is 13 residues. V lost 7 bases to trimming and J lost 8 bases, with 14 bases between them. CDR3 sequence: CASKQDAGEKLFF. The CDR3, as DNA: TGTGCCAGCAAACAAGATGCCGGCGAAAAACTGTTTTTT.

This clonotype was counted only a few times. This chain joins TRBV19 and TRBJ1-3; D is uncertain. The V end lost 3 bases, the J end lost 0 bases, and 9 bases lay between the germline ends. The length of the CDR3 is 15 residues. The germline V gene encodes CDR1 LNHDA and CDR2 SQIVND (reference sequence). The CDR3 protein is CASSMGEYSGNTIYF. CDR3 DNA: TGTGCCAGTAGTATGGGAGAATACTCTGGAAACACCATATATTTT.

There are many counts of this clonotype. The chain is built from TRBV4-1 and TRBJ1-1, with 7 bases lining up with TRBD1. J was trimmed by 4 bases and V by 0 bases; bases with no gene match: 8. Germline loops: CDR1 MGHRA, CDR2 YSYEKL. This CDR3 comprises 16 residues. CDR3: CASSQDRVRGFTEAFF. The CDR3 nucleotides read TGCGCCAGCAGCCAAGATCGGGTCAGGGGGTTCACTGAAGCTTTCTTT.

This clonotype was counted many times. J is TRBJ2-7 and V is TRBV28; TRBD2 might be the D (5 bases). The CDR3 has 15 amino acids. CDR1 and CDR2 (germline): MDHEN, SYDVKM. Deletions cut 3 bases from V and 4 bases from J, with 16 bases between. For the CDR3, the DNA is TGTGCCAGCAGTTTTGGTGGGAGAGCGATATACGAGCAGTACTTC. This sequence encodes CASSFGGRAIYEQYF.

This clonotype was seen a few times. The chain combines TRBV27 with TRBJ2-7; TRBD2 aligns across 11 bases. CDR3 length: 14 residues. Germline V gene sequence: CDR1 MNHEY, CDR2 SMNVEV (reference sequence). The J segment lost 6 bases and the V segment lost 10 bases, leaving 11 bases of the junction unmatched. The CDR3 loop is CAIHCELAGAEQYF. The CDR3 nucleotides are TGTGCCATCCACTGCGAACTAGCGGGAGCCGAGCAGTACTTC.

In the case of this clonotype: This may stem from a read error, because a much larger clone lies one nucleotide away. The gene calls are TRBV18 and TRBJ2-1, with 7 bases that match TRBD1. Germline V lookup: CDR1 KGHSH, CDR2 LQKENI. This CDR3 region has 14 residues. V shed 6 bases and J 5 bases; nucleotides not matched to a gene: 7. The CDR3 bases are TGTGCCAGCTCTCCCGGGACAGAGGACAATGAGCAGTTCTTC. This sequence encodes CASSPGTEDNEQFF.

This clonotype has at least ten counts. V gene TRBV5-5 combines with J gene TRBJ2-1, with 8 nucleotides matching TRBD2. V lost 0 bases and J lost 2; bases outside the gene matches: 4. This CDR3 is built from 16 residues. CDR1 is SGHKS, CDR2 YYEKEE, per germline (reference sequence). The CDR3 nucleotides read TGTGCCAGCAGCTTGGAGGGAGCGGGAGCCTACAATGAGCAGTTCTTC. Translated, it gives CASSLEGAGAYNEQFF.

The chain is built from TRBV29-1 and TRBJ1-2; a possible D gene is TRBD1 (5 bases). In germline, CDR1 is SQVTM, CDR2 ANQGSEA. V was trimmed by 4 bases and J by 6 bases, leaving 15 bases between them. The CDR3 spans 13 residues. The CDR3 sequence: CSVVSGGGNGYTF. CDR3 nucleotide sequence: TGCAGCGTTGTGTCCGGGGGTGGAAATGGCTACACCTTC.

The sample holds many counts of this clonotype. The chain couples TRBV20-1 to TRBJ2-7; D is ambiguous. V lost 5 bases to trimming and J lost 3 bases, with 8 bases between them. The CDR3 has 11 residues. CDR1 and CDR2 from the germline V gene are DFQATT and SNEGSKA (reference sequence). CDR3 nucleotide sequence: TGCAGTGCTCGGAAAGGCTACGAGCAGTACTTC. This encodes CSARKGYEQYF.

The gene calls are TRBV5-1 and TRBJ1-1; 10 nucleotides agree with TRBD1. The V gene end was trimmed by 4 bases and the J gene end by 3 bases; junction bases not matched to a gene: 6. Germline values: CDR1 SGHRS, CDR2 YFSETQ. This CDR3 is built from 15 residues. CDR3 sequence: CASSLGQGSDTEAFF. CDR3 coding DNA: TGCGCCAGCAGCCTGGGACAGGGGTCCGACACTGAAGCTTTCTTT.

This clonotype was detected many times. The chain combines TRBV20-1 with TRBJ1-2; TRBD1 aligns across 7 bases. CDR3 length equals 13 residues. V lost 8 bases, J lost 0 bases, and 6 bases stayed unmatched. CDR1 is DFQATT, CDR2 SNEGSKA, per germline (reference sequence). This CDR3 reads CSPNDRANYGYTF. As DNA, the CDR3 is TGCAGTCCCAACGACAGGGCTAACTATGGCTACACCTTC.